This TCR beta chain originates from a study of control samples from healthy donors and cancer patients. Germline V gene sequence: CDR1 SGHVS, CDR2 FQNEAQ. V lost 2 bases and J lost 7, with 12 bases in between. This CDR3 has 14 residues. Using immunoSEQ multiplex PCR, the repertoire was profiled, and TCRdb retains in-frame clones only, with some absent. Here the sample spans about 42,000 clones, around 78% being singletons. This TCR was sampled from a man between 60 and 70 years old in good health. Sample: blood. This sequence joins TRBV7-8 and TRBJ1-5, with TRBD1 as a possible D gene (6 bases). The CDR3 loop is CASSLSQGWQPQHF. In DNA form, the CDR3 reads TGTGCCAGCAGCTTATCGCAGGGGTGGCAGCCCCAGCATTTT.